Below are 5 T cell receptor beta chains sequenced from a single sample in a study of T cells in Graves' hyperthyroidism and ophthalmopathy. Regions amplified from RNA transcripts were the TCR beta CDR3 regions. Researchers ran a first-round RT-PCR on the TCR CDR3 using the HTBI primer set. Via MiXCR, TCRdb re-called the multiplex PCR reads, giving one row per CDR3 protein. The profile shows fewer than 850,000 distinct CDR3 sequences, 15% to 20% of them singletons. The sequenced sample consisted of blood. Receptor source: a man over 45 with Graves' hyperthyroidism.

There are many counts of this clonotype. The J gene is TRBJ2-5, the V gene TRBV12-3 or TRBV12-4; TRBD2 aligns across 7 bases. The length of the CDR3 is 16 residues. V lost 6 bases to trimming and J lost 2 bases; unmatched junction nucleotides: 12. DNA of the CDR3: TGTGCCAGCAGCCTTTGGGTTAGCGGGCCACAAGAGACCCAGTACTTC. This encodes CASSLWVSGPQETQYF.

The CDR3: CSARGLGRGTGELFF. CDR3 in DNA: TGCAGTGCTAGAGGGCTGGGGCGAGGCACCGGGGAGCTGTTTTTT. The rearrangement links TRBV20-1 to TRBJ2-2; D is possibly TRBD1 (5 bases). Germline CDR1 reads DFQATT; CDR2 reads SNEGSKA (reference sequence). The CDR3 sequence is 15 residues long. The ends were cut back, 1 base at V and 4 bases at J, with 13 bases in the middle.

This clonotype occurred a few times. The genes are TRBV5-6 and TRBJ2-5; 7 positions agree with TRBD1. Losses at the gene ends were 0 bases for V and 2 bases for J; bases not matched to a gene: 4. The CDR3 sequence is 15 residues long. Germline assignment: CDR1 SGHDT and CDR2 YYEEEE. The chain's CDR3 is CASSLETGVQETQYF. CDR3 sequence (DNA): TGTGCCAGCAGCTTGGAAACAGGGGTGCAAGAGACCCAGTACTTC.

Ten or more counts support this clonotype. The chain is built from TRBV27 and TRBJ1-6, with TRBD1 matching 9 bases. CDR1 is MNHEY, CDR2 SMNVEV, per germline (reference sequence). The CDR3 length is 15 residues. V dropped 5 bases and J dropped 6; count of bases not matched to a gene: 5. CDR3 sequence reads: CASSTYRGLNSPLHF. The CDR3 region has the DNA TGTGCCAGCAGTACGTACAGGGGGCTTAATTCACCCCTCCACTTT.

V gene TRBV6-4 combines with J gene TRBJ1-1; the D gene is possibly TRBD1 (5 bases). This CDR3 is built from 13 residues. From germline, CDR1 is MRHNA and CDR2 SNTAGT. The ends were cut back, 0 bases at V and 11 bases at J, with 13 bases in the middle. The CDR3: CASSDSGGGQAFF. In DNA form, the CDR3 reads TGTGCCAGCAGTGACTCGGGGGGTGGCCAGGCTTTCTTT.